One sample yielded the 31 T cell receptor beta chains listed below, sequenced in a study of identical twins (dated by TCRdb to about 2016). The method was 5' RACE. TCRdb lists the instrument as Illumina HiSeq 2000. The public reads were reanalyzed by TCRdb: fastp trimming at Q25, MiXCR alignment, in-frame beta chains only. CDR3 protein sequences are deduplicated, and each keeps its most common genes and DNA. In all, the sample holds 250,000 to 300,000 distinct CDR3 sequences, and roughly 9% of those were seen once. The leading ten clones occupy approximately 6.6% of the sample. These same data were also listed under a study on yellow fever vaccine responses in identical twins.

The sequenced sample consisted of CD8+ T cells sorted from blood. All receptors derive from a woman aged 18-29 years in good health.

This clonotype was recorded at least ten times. For the CDR3, the DNA is TGTGCCATCAGTGATAGTCAAAACCAAGAGACCCAGTACTTC. Translating gives CAISDSQNQETQYF. V gene TRBV10-3 combines with J gene TRBJ2-5; D not resolved. The CDR3 is 14 amino acids. Germline values: CDR1 ENHRY, CDR2 SYGVKD. Trimming left V 3 bases short and J 0 bases short, with 8 bases between.

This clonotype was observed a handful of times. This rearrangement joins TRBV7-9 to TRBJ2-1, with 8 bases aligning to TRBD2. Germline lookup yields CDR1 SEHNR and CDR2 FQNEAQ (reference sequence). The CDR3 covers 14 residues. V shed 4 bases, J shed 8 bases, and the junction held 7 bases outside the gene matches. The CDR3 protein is CASSSLAGTDEQFF. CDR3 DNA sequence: TGTGCCAGCAGCTCGTTAGCGGGGACGGATGAGCAGTTCTTC.

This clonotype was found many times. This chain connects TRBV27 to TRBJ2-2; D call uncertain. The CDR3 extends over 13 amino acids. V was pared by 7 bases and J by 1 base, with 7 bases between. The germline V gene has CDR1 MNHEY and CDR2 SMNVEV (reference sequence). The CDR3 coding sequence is TGTGCCAGCAAAGGCCAGAACACCGGGGAGCTGTTTTTT. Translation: CASKGQNTGELFF.

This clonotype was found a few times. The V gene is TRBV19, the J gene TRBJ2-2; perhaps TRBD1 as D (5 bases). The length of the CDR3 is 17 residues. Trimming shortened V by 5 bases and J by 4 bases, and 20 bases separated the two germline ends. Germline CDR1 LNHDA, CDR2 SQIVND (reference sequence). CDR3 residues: CASSQGVGQSATGELFF. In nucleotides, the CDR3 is TGTGCCAGTAGTCAAGGCGTGGGGCAATCCGCCACCGGGGAGCTGTTTTTT. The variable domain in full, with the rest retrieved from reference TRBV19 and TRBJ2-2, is DGGITQSPKYLFRKEGQNVTLSCEQNLNHDAMYWYRQDPGQGLRLIYYSQIVNDFQKGDIAEGYSVSREKKESFPLTVTSAQKNPTAFYLCASSQGVGQSATGELFFGEGSRLTVL.

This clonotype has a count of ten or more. CDR3 DNA sequence: TGTGCCAGTAGTATCGGGGGATACAATGAGCAGTTCTTC. Translation gives CASSIGGYNEQFF. The rearrangement joins TRBV19 to TRBJ2-1; D is perhaps TRBD2 (6 bases). In germline, CDR1 is LNHDA, CDR2 SQIVND (reference sequence). V was shortened by 3 bases and J by 4 bases, with 7 bases between the two germline ends. The CDR3 loop spans 13 amino acids.

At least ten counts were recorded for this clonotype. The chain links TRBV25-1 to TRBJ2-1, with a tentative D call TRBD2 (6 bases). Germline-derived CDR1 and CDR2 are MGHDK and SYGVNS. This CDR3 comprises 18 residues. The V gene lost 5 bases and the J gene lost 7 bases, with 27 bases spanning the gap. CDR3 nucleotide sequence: TGTGCCAGCAGTACCCAAGCCCCCGGTAGGACTAAGCAGAATGAGCAGTTCTTC. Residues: CASSTQAPGRTKQNEQFF.

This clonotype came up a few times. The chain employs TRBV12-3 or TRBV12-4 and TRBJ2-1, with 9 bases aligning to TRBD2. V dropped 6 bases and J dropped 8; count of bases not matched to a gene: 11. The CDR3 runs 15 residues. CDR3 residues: CASRPGTSLIDEQFF. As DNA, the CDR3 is TGTGCCAGCAGACCCGGGACTAGCTTGATAGATGAGCAGTTCTTC.

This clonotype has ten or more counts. The CDR3 sequence: CSARWPAENQPQHF. The CDR3 bases are TGCAGTGCTAGATGGCCGGCAGAAAATCAGCCCCAGCATTTT. The J gene is TRBJ1-5, the V gene TRBV20-1; D is undetermined. V was shortened by 2 bases and J by 4 bases, with 12 bases between the two germline ends. The CDR3 runs to 14 residues. Germline V gene sequence: CDR1 DFQATT, CDR2 SNEGSKA (reference sequence).

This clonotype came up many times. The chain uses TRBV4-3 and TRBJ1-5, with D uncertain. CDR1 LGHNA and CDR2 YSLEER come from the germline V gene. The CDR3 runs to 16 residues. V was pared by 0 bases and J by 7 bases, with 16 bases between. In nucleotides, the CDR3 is TGCGCCAGCAGCCAAGATGGTGGGGAAGGGTACCAGCCCCAGCATTTT. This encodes CASSQDGGEGYQPQHF.

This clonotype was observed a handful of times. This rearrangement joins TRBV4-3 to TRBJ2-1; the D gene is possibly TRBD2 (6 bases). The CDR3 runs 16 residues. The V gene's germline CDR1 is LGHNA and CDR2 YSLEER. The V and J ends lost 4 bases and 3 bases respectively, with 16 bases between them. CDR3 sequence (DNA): TGCGCCAGCAGCCCCGAAGTGGGCGGGAACTACAATGAGCAGTTCTTC. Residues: CASSPEVGGNYNEQFF.

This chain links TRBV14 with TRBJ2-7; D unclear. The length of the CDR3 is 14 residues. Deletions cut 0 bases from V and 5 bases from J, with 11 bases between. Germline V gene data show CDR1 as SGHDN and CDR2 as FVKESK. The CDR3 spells CASSQDLAANEQYF. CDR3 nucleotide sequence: TGTGCCAGCAGCCAAGATCTCGCGGCTAACGAGCAGTACTTC.

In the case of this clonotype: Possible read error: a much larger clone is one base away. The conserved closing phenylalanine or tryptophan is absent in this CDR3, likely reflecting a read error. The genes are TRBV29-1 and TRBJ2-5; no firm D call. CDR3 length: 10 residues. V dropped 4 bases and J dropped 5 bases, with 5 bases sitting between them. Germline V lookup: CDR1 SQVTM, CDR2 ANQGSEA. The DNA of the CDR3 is TGCAGCGTTGTGCTTGAGACCCAGTACTAC. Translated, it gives CSVVLETQYY.

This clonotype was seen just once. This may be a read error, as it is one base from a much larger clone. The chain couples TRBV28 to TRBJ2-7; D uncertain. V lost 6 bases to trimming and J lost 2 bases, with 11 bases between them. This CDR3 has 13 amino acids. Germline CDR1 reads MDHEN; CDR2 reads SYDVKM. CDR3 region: CASRGTRTYEQYF. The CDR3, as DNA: TGTGCCAGCAGGGGAACAAGGACCTACGAGCAGTACTTC. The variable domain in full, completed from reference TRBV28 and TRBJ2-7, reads DVKVTQSSRYLVKRTGEKVFLECVQDMDHENMFWYRQDPGLGLRLIYFSYDVKMKEKGDIPEGYSVSREKKERFSLILESASTNQTSMYLCASRGTRTYEQYFGPGTRLTVT.

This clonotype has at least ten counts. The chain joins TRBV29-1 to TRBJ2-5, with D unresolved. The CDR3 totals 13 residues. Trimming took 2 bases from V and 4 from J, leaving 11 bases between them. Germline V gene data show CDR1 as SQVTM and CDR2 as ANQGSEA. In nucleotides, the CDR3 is TGCAGCGTTGAATGGGGTTACGGAGAGACCCAGTACTTC. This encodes CSVEWGYGETQYF. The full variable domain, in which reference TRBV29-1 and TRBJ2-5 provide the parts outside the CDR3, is SAVISQKPSRDICQRGTSLTIQCQVDSQVTMMFWYRQQPGQSLTLIATANQGSEATYESGFVIDKFPISRPNLTFSTLTVSNMSPEDSSIYLCSVEWGYGETQYFGPGTRLLVL.

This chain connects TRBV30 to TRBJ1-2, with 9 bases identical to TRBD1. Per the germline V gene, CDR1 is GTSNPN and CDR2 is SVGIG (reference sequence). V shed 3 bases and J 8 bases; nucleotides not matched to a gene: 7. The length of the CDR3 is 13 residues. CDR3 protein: CAWSGQGTFGYTF. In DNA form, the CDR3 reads TGTGCCTGGAGCGGACAGGGGACTTTCGGCTACACCTTC.

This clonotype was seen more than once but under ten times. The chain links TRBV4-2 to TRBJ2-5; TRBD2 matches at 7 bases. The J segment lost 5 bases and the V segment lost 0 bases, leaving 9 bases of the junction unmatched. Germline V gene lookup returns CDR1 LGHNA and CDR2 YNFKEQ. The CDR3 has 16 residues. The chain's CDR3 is CASSQESTSDGETQYF. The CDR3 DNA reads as TGTGCCAGCAGCCAAGAAAGTACTAGCGACGGGGAGACCCAGTACTTC.

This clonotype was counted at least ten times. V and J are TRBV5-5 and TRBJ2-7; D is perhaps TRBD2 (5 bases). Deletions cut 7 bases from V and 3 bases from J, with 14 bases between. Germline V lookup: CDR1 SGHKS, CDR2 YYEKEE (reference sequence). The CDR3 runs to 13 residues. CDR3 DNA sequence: TGTGCCAGCCTGATTGGAGGAGGCTACGAGCAGTACTTC. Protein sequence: CASLIGGGYEQYF.

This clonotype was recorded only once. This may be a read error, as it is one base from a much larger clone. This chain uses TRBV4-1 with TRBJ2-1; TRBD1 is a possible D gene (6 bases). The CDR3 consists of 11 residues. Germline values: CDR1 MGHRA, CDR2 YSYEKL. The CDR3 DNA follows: TGCGCCTGCAGCCAAGGGGGAGTCGAGTTCTTC. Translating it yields CACSQGGVEFF.

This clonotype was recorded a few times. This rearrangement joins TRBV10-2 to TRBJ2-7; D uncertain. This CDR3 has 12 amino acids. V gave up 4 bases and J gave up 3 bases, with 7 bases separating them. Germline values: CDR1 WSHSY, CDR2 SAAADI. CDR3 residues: CASSGLDYEQYF. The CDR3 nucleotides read TGCGCCAGCAGTGGCCTTGACTACGAGCAGTACTTC.

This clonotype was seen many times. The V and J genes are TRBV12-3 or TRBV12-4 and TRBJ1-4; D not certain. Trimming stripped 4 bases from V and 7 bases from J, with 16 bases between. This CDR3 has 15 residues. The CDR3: CASSSDRAQVEKLFF. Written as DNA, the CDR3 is TGTGCCAGCAGTTCGGACCGAGCCCAGGTTGAAAAACTGTTTTTT.

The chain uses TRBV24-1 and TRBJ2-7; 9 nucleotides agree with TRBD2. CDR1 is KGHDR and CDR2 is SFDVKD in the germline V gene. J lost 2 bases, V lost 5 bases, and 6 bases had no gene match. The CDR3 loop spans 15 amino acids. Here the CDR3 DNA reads TGTGCCACCAGTGGAGGGGCGGGAGGGCCCTACGAGCAGTACTTC. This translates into CATSGGAGGPYEQYF.

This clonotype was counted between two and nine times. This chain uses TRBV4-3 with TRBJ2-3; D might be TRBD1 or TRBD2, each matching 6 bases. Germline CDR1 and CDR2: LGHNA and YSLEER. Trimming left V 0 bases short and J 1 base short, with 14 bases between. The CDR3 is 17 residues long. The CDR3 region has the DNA TGCGCCAGCAGCCAAGATCCCGGGGGCAAGGGCACAGATACGCAGTATTTT. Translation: CASSQDPGGKGTDTQYF.

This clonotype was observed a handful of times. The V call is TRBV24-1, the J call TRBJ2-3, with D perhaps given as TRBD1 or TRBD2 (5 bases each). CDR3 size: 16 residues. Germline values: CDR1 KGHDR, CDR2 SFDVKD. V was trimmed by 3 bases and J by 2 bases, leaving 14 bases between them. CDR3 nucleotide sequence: TGTGCCACCAGTGATGTCTCCGGGACCAACACAGATACGCAGTATTTT. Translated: CATSDVSGTNTDTQYF.

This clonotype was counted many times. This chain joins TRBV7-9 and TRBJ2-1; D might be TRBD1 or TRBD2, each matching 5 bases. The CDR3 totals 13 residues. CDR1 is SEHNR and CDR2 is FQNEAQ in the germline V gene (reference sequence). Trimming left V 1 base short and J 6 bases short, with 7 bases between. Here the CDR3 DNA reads TGTGCCAGCAGCTTAGAGAGGGGCAATGAGCAGTTCTTC. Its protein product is CASSLERGNEQFF.

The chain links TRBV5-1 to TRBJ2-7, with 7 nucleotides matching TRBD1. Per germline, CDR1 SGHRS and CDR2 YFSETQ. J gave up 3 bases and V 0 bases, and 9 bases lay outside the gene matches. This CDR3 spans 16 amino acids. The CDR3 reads CASSLDPRDRNYEQYF. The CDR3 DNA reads TGCGCCAGCAGCTTGGACCCCCGGGACAGAAACTACGAGCAGTACTTC.

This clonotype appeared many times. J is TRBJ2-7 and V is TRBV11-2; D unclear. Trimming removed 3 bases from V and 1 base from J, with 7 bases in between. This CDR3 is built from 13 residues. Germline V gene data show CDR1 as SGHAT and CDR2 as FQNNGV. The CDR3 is CASSLLVSYEQYF. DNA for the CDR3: TGTGCCAGCAGCTTGTTGGTTTCCTACGAGCAGTACTTC. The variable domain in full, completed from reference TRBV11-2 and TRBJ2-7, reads EAGVAQSPRYKIIEKRQSVAFWCNPISGHATLYWYQQILGQGPKLLIQFQNNGVVDDSQLPKDRFSAERLKGVDSTLKIQPAKLEDSAVYLCASSLLVSYEQYFGPGTRLTVT.

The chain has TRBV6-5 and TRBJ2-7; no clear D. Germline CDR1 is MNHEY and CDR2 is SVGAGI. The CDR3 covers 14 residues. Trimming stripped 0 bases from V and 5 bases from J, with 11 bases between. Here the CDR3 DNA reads TGTGCCAGCAGTTACTCGATTGCGGCTAACGAGCAGTACTTC. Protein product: CASSYSIAANEQYF.

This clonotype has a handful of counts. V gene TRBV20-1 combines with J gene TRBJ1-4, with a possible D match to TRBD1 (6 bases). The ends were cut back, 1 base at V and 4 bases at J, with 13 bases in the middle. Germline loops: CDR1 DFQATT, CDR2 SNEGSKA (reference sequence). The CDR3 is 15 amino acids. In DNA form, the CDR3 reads TGCAGTGCTAGAGGCCGGGACATAAATAATGAAAAACTGTTTTTT. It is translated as CSARGRDINNEKLFF.

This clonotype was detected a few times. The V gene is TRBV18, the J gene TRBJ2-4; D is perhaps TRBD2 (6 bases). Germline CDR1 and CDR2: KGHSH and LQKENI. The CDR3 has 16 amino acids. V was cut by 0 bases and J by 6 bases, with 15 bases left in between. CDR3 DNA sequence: TGTGCCAGCTCACCACCGGATCTCGGGAGCGTAAACATTCAGTACTTC. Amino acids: CASSPPDLGSVNIQYF.

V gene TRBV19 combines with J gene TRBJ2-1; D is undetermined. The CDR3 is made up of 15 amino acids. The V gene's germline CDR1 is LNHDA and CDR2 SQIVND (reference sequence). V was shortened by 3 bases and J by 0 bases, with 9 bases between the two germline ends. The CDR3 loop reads CASSIDPSSYNEQFF. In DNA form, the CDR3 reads TGTGCCAGTAGTATTGATCCAAGCTCCTACAATGAGCAGTTCTTC.

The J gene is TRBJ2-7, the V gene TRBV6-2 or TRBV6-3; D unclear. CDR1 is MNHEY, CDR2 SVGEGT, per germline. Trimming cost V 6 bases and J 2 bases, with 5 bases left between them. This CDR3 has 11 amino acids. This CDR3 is CASRNPYEQYF. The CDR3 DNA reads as TGTGCCAGCAGGAATCCCTACGAGCAGTACTTC.